Listed here is a single TCR beta chain. These data are taken from a study of blood T cell repertoires in COVID-19. Overall study context: Samples came from the United States, Italy and Spain, spanning acute and convalescent COVID-19.

CDR3 length equals 11 residues. The ends were cut back, 6 bases at V and 4 bases at J, with 7 bases in the middle. Germline V gene data show CDR1 as ENHRY and CDR2 as SYGVKD. Authors' analysis steps: Amplification of reference gene primers provided the estimated nucleated cell counts. Data came from immunoSEQ multiplex PCR; TCRdb stores just in-frame clones and leaves some out. V, J and clone size reflect that table, while D and trimming were determined from the DNA. The sample lists over 200,000 clones; about 83% were seen once. The sequence was obtained from a man aged 80 or over with acute or convalescent COVID-19. V usage is TRBV10-3 and J usage is TRBJ2-7, with TRBD2 as a possible D gene (5 bases). The sample comprised peripheral blood. CDR3 DNA: TGTGCCATCAGCTCGGGATACGAGCAGTACTTC. This sequence encodes CAISSGYEQYF.